The 7 T cell receptor beta chains reported below all come from one sample, sequenced in a study of blood T cells in healthy people across ages. For the second PCR, which ran for roughly 6 to 11 cycles, a sample-barcoded 5' primer and a J-beta primer mix were used. Using its own MiXCR run on the 5' RACE reads, TCRdb lists one record per CDR3 protein. The sample lists about 640,000 distinct CDR3 sequences, under 30% occurring once. The sequenced sample was blood. The receptors come from a woman older than 75 in good health.

This clonotype showed up many times. This sequence joins TRBV6-1 and TRBJ2-3, with 9 bases aligning to TRBD2. CDR1 MNHNS and CDR2 SASEGT come from the germline V gene. The CDR3 runs 16 residues. Germline trimming cut 4 bases from V and 2 bases from J; bases unmatched to any gene: 7. CDR3: CASSVSSGSPTDTQYF. Written as DNA, the CDR3 is TGTGCCAGCAGTGTTAGTAGCGGGAGCCCCACAGATACGCAGTATTTT.

This clonotype was detected ten times or more. V gene TRBV12-3 or TRBV12-4 combines with J gene TRBJ1-1, with 9 positions matching TRBD1. Losses at the gene ends were 5 bases for V and 8 bases for J; bases not matched to a gene: 12. The CDR3 is made up of 15 amino acids. The CDR3 protein is CASSPLGGQGLEAFF. The CDR3 DNA sequence: TGTGCCAGCAGTCCCCTAGGGGGACAGGGCCTCGAAGCTTTCTTT.

This clonotype has only a few counts. This may stem from a read error, because a much larger clone lies one nucleotide away. This sequence joins TRBV7-6 and TRBJ2-1; D is undetermined. Trimming shortened V by 2 bases and J by 7 bases, and 27 bases separated the two germline ends. Germline V gene data show CDR1 as SGHVS and CDR2 as FNYEAQ. The length of the CDR3 is 19 residues. For the CDR3, the DNA is TGTGCCAGCAGCTTACCCACTACGTTGATTTCAGAGAAAGGAAATGAGCAGTTCTTC. Residues: CASSLPTTLISEKGNEQFF.

This clonotype was detected only a few times. A much bigger clone sits one base away, suggesting this may be a read error. This chain links TRBV20-1 with TRBJ2-7; 7 bases fit TRBD1. V dropped 6 bases and J dropped 7; count of bases not matched to a gene: 15. The CDR3 contains 14 residues. In germline, CDR1 is DFQATT, CDR2 SNEGSKA (reference sequence). The CDR3 loop reads CSANNRGLQNEQYF. CDR3 DNA sequence: TGCAGTGCAAACAACAGGGGCCTCCAGAATGAGCAGTACTTC.

This clonotype has at least ten counts. The V and J genes are TRBV5-1 and TRBJ1-1; no clear D. V was pared by 5 bases and J by 5 bases, with 13 bases between. This CDR3 contains 13 residues. Germline-derived CDR1 and CDR2 are SGHRS and YFSETQ. The CDR3 DNA is TGCGCCAGCAGTCTACCCACGGCGACTGAAGCTTTCTTT. Protein: CASSLPTATEAFF.

This clonotype was detected only a few times. Possible read error: a much larger clone is one base away. The rearrangement links TRBV15 to TRBJ2-1, with 9 bases lining up with TRBD2. The germline V gene has CDR1 LNHNV and CDR2 YYDKDF (reference sequence). The CDR3 sequence is 17 residues long. Germline trimming cut 3 bases from V and 5 bases from J; bases unmatched to any gene: 11. As DNA, the CDR3 is TGTGCCACCAGCAGGGACGGGGGGCGGGGGGGCCACAATGAGCAGTTCTTC. It codes for CATSRDGGRGGHNEQFF.

Remarks on this clonotype: This may come from a read error, since a much larger clone is one base off. The chain has TRBV5-1 and TRBJ2-7; D is possibly TRBD2 (5 bases). CDR3 length: 15 residues. The ends were cut back, 4 bases at V and 7 bases at J, with 21 bases in the middle. The germline gives CDR1 SGHRS, CDR2 YFSETQ. The CDR3 region is CASSAERRRSTEQYF. The CDR3 DNA sequence: TGCGCCAGCAGCGCTGAGCGGCGGAGATCCACTGAGCAGTACTTC. Complete variable domain (other parts from reference TRBV5-1 and TRBJ2-7): KAGVTQTPRYLIKTRGQQVTLSCSPISGHRSVSWYQQTPGQGLQFLFEYFSETQRNKGNFPGRFSGRQFSNSRSEMNVSTLELGDSALYLCASSAERRRSTEQYFGPGTRLTVT.